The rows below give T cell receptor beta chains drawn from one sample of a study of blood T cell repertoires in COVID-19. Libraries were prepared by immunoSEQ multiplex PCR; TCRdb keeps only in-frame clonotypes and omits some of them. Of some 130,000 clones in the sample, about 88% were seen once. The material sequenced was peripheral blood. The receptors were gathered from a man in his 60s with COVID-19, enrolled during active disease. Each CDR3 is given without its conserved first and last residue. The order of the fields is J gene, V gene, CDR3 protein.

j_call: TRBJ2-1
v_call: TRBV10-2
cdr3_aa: ASGEDEQF

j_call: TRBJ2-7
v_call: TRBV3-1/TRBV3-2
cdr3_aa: ASSPSSLEAEQY

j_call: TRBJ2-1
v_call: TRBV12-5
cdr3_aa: ASGTPRTGEFLSSYNEQF

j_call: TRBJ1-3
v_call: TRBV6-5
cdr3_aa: ASGADTGGNTIY

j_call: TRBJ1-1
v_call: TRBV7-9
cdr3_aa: ASTPSGLNTEAF

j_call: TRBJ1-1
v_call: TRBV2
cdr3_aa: ASTEKRGAGDTEAF

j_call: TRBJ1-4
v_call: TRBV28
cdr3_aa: ASSLDGGKGEKLF

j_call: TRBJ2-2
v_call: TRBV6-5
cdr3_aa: ASSRDRGNTGELF

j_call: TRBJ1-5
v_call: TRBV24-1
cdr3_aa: ATKWTGAVQPQH

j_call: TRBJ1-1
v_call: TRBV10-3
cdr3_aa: AITPSQGRAEAF

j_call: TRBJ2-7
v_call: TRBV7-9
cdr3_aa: ASSLLATGEQY

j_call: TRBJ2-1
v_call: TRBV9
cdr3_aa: ASSVGLAGDYNEQF

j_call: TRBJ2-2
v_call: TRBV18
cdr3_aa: ASSPRVTSGTGELF

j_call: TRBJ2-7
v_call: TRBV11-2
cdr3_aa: ASTLSTGGEQY

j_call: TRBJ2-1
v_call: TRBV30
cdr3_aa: ACLRVQREGGEQF

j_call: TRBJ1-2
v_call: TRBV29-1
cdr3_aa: SATSRTGTYGYT

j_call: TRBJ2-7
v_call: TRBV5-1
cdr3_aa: ASSLSQASYEQY

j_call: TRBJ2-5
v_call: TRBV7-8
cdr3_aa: ASSLLAGGNDPQY

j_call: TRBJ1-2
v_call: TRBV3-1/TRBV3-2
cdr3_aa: ASSQRPGSGYT

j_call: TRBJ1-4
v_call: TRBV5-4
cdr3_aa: ASSLSGVNEKLF

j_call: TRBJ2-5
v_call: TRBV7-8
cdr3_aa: ASSPRKRLRGETQY

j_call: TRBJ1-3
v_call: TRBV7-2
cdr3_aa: ASSLVGTPEVGNTIY

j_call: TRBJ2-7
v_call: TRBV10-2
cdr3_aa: ASRTSGRAGEQY

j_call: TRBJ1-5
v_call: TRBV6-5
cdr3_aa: ASSYSATAFNQPQH

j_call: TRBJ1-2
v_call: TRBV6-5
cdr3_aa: ASSYSRTGSNPYT

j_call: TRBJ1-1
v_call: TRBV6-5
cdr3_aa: ASSWGQGLNTEAF

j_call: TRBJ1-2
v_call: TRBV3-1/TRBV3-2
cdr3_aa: ASSSPGEGYT

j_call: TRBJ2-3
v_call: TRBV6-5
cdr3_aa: ASSPSTERTDTQY

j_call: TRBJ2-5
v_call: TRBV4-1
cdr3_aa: ASSPPDREQETQY

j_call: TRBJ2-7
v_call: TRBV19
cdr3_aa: ARAGAPSRELAYEQY

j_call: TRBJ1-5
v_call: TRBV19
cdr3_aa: ASANPGQINQPQH

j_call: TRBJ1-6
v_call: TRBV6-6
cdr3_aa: ASSRLGRGQDYSNSPLH

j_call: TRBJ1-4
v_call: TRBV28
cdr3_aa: ASSSRDRGEKLF

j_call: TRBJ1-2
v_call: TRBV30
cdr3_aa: ASPGDSYGYT

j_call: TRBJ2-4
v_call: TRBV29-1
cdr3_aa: SVEDLLAGAWGDIQY

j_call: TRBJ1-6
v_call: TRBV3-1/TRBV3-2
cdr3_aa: ASSLGQGNDSPLH

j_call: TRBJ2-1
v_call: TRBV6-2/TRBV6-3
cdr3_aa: ASSPLSRREGNEQF